These T cell receptor beta chains were read from a single sample in a study of cytomegalovirus exposure and HLA in healthy donors. Libraries were prepared by immunoSEQ multiplex PCR; TCRdb keeps only in-frame clonotypes and omits some of them. The sample carries around 110,000 clones, about 76% recorded once. The material sequenced was PBMCs. The origin of the receptors is a woman younger than 45 in good health and CMV-seronegative. CDR3s include the opening cysteine and the closing phenylalanine or tryptophan. The order of the fields is J gene, D gene, clone size, V gene, CDR3 DNA, CDR3 protein. The D gene is left open where the match is weak. Only some rows state a clone size, as once, few, many or a class for expanded clones.

TRBJ2-1	TRBD2	NA	TRBV5-1	TGCGCCAGCAGCCCGGGCGTAGCGGGAGAAGATGAGCAGTTCTTC	CASSPGVAGEDEQFF
TRBJ2-3	TRBD2	NA	TRBV28	TGTGCCAGCAGTACTAGCGGGAGTGCAGATACGCAGTATTTT	CASSTSGSADTQYF
TRBJ1-1	NA	few	TRBV2	TGTGCCAGCAGATATGACACTGAAGCTTTCTTT	CASRYDTEAFF
TRBJ2-5	TRBD2	NA	TRBV11-2	TGTGCCAGCAGCTCAGGGGCGGGAGGTCTGGAGACCCAGTACTTC	CASSSGAGGLETQYF
TRBJ1-2	TRBD1	NA	TRBV18	TGTGCCAGCTCACCCCGGACAGGGGGCGATGGCTATGGCTACACCTTC	CASSPRTGGDGYGYTF
TRBJ2-1	TRBD2	NA	TRBV4-3	TGCGCCAGCAGCCAAGATATAGCGGGAGGTGGCTACAATGAGCAGTTCTTC	CASSQDIAGGGYNEQFF
TRBJ2-7	TRBD1	NA	TRBV18	TGTGCCAGCTCACCCGGGACAGGGGCCTACGAGCAGTACTTC	CASSPGTGAYEQYF
TRBJ1-3	NA	NA	TRBV7-9	TGTGCCAGCAGCTTAGTTGAGGGTACCATATATTTT	CASSLVEGTIYF
TRBJ2-5	TRBD2	NA	TRBV30	TGTGCCTGGAGTGTCCCAGCGGGGGGGGGAGAGACCCAGTACTTC	CAWSVPAGGGETQYF
TRBJ2-1	TRBD2	NA	TRBV2	TGTGCCAGCAGTGATAGGGGGACTAGTACCAATGAGCAGTTCTTC	CASSDRGTSTNEQFF
TRBJ2-3	TRBD2	NA	TRBV19	TGTGCCAGTAGTCTCCGGACTAGCGCCACTGGAACAGATACGCAGTATTTT	CASSLRTSATGTDTQYF
TRBJ2-1	NA	NA	TRBV5-6	TGTGCCAGCAGCTTCAACAGCTACAATGAGCAGTTCTTC	CASSFNSYNEQFF
TRBJ2-1	TRBD2	NA	TRBV6-5	TGTGCCAGCATTAATCTCAGAGAGGCGGGAGGGGAGCAGTTCTTC	CASINLREAGGEQFF
TRBJ2-1	TRBD2	NA	TRBV7-9	TGTGCCAGCAGCTTAGGACTAGCGGCCACCGAGCAGTTCTTC	CASSLGLAATEQFF
TRBJ2-2	TRBD2	NA	TRBV10-3	TGTGCCAGCAGTGACGGGAGGGACACCGGGGAGCTGTTTTTT	CASSDGRDTGELFF
TRBJ2-2	TRBD2	NA	TRBV15	TGTGCCACCAGCAGAGGGGGTAGCGGGAGGGCCGACACCGGGGAGCTGTTTTTT	CATSRGGSGRADTGELFF
TRBJ2-1	TRBD2	NA	TRBV30	TGTGCCTGGAGTGTAGGAGCGGGAGATGAGCAGTTCTTC	CAWSVGAGDEQFF
TRBJ2-3	TRBD2	NA	TRBV29-1	TGCAGCGTTGAGATAACCGGGACTAGCGGAGATACGCAGTATTTT	CSVEITGTSGDTQYF
TRBJ2-3	TRBD2	NA	TRBV27	TGTGCCAGTAGGGGACTAGCGGGGATCACAGATACGCAGTATTTT	CASRGLAGITDTQYF
TRBJ2-3	TRBD2	NA	TRBV29-1	TGCAGCGTGAGGACTAGCGGGTCCACAGATACGCAGTATTTT	CSVRTSGSTDTQYF
TRBJ2-2	NA	NA	TRBV7-2	TGTGCCAGCAGACCGCGGGTTCCCGGGGAGCTGTTTTTT	CASRPRVPGELFF
TRBJ2-7	TRBD1	NA	TRBV9	TGTGCCAGCGGCAAGGGGGCGAACGAGCAGTACTTC	CASGKGANEQYF
TRBJ2-7	TRBD2	NA	TRBV19	TGTGCCAGTAGTATGGGACTAGCTTCCTACGAGCAGTACTTC	CASSMGLASYEQYF
TRBJ1-3	NA	NA	TRBV5-1	TGCGCCAGCAGCGCGGACAGACTTGGAAACACCATATATTTT	CASSADRLGNTIYF
TRBJ1-5	NA	few	TRBV27	TGTGCCAGCAGTTTATCGGTCAGCGGGCAGCCCCAGCATTTT	CASSLSVSGQPQHF
TRBJ2-3	NA	NA	TRBV21-1	TGTGCCAGCAGCAAAGTAGTTGTACTCCCAGATACGCAGTATTTT	CASSKVVVLPDTQYF
TRBJ2-7	NA	NA	TRBV4-1	TGCGCCAGCAGCCAGGCAGACAGTTACTACGAGCAGTACTTC	CASSQADSYYEQYF
TRBJ1-6	TRBD1	NA	TRBV6-1	TGTGCCAGCAGTGAACGGGACAGGGGAAATTCACCCCTCCACTTT	CASSERDRGNSPLHF
TRBJ2-1	NA	NA	TRBV14	TGTGCCAGCAGCCAAGATCCAAGGAGTGCCTACAATGAGCAGTTCTTC	CASSQDPRSAYNEQFF
TRBJ2-5	TRBD1	few	TRBV7-2	TGTGCCAGCAGCTTGGGCCTTGGGACAGGGCAAGAGACCCAGTACTTC	CASSLGLGTGQETQYF
TRBJ1-2	TRBD1	NA	TRBV19	TGTGCCAGTAGTTCCCGCACCGGGACAGTGAACCCCTATGGCTACACCTTC	CASSSRTGTVNPYGYTF
TRBJ2-2	TRBD1	few	TRBV6-5	TGTGCCAGCAGTCTGACGGGACAGGGATCCGGGGAGCTGTTTTTT	CASSLTGQGSGELFF
TRBJ2-7	NA	NA	TRBV19	TGTGCCACCAAAGGGGTGGGGTTACGTTCCGAGCAGTACTTC	CATKGVGLRSEQYF
TRBJ2-3	TRBD2	NA	TRBV7-8	TGTGCCAGCAGCCTTGGGAGGGGAGAAGCGCAGTATTTT	CASSLGRGEAQYF
TRBJ2-5	TRBD1	NA	TRBV29-1	TGCAGCGTTGATCTAGGACAGGGCGGGGAGACCCAGTACTTC	CSVDLGQGGETQYF
TRBJ2-1	NA	NA	TRBV27	TGTGCCAGCAGTTTGGCATCGGGCAATGAGCAGTTCTTC	CASSLASGNEQFF
TRBJ2-5	TRBD2	NA	TRBV7-6	TGTGCCAGCAGCTTAGAGGGGTCAGCGGGAGGGCCAGGGACCCAGTACTTC	CASSLEGSAGGPGTQYF
TRBJ2-5	NA	once	TRBV28	TGTGCCAGCAGAGGAGGATCGGGAGAGACCCAGTACTTC	CASRGGSGETQYF
TRBJ2-7	TRBD1	once	TRBV27	TGTGCCAGCAGTAGAACAGGGGACCCCTACGAGCAGTACTTC	CASSRTGDPYEQYF
TRBJ1-2	TRBD1	NA	TRBV19	TGTGCCAGTATCCCCAGGGGGCAGAACTATGGCTACACCTTC	CASIPRGQNYGYTF
TRBJ2-3	TRBD1	few	TRBV6-1	TGTGCCAGCAGTGAAGCGCTGGGGACAGGGGGCACAGATACGCAGTATTTT	CASSEALGTGGTDTQYF
TRBJ2-5	TRBD2	NA	TRBV7-3	TGTGCCAGCAGCTACACCGGGACTAGGGAAGAGACCCAGTACTTC	CASSYTGTREETQYF
TRBJ1-5	NA	NA	TRBV19	TGTGCCAGTAGTATTACGCCGGGGTCGCCCCAGCATTTT	CASSITPGSPQHF
TRBJ2-5	NA	NA	TRBV5-8	TGTGCCAGCAGCTTGGTGGTTCGTTCAGGGGTAGAGACCCAGTACTTC	CASSLVVRSGVETQYF
TRBJ2-1	TRBD1	NA	TRBV7-2	TGTGCCAGCAGCCTTAACAGGGGTTTCTACAATGAGCAGTTCTTC	CASSLNRGFYNEQFF
TRBJ2-1	TRBD2	NA	TRBV7-2	TGTGCCACGAAGTTAGCGGGAGCCAATGAGCAGTTCTTC	CATKLAGANEQFF
TRBJ1-3	TRBD1	NA	TRBV27	TGTGCCAGCAGCCTCCGCGGGACAGGCCCCATCAACACCATATATTTT	CASSLRGTGPINTIYF
TRBJ2-2	TRBD1	NA	TRBV7-9	TGTGCCAGCAGCGCCCAACAGGGGGCTGGCGGGGAGCTGTTTTTT	CASSAQQGAGGELFF
TRBJ1-2	TRBD1	NA	TRBV27	TGTGCCAGCAGTTTAAGGGACAGGGGAGTCTACACCTTC	CASSLRDRGVYTF
TRBJ2-1	TRBD1	NA	TRBV5-1	TGCGCCAGCAGCTTGAGAGGACAGGACAACAATGAGCAGTTCTTC	CASSLRGQDNNEQFF
TRBJ2-1	TRBD2	NA	TRBV11-2	TGTGCCAGCAGCTTACTGCTAGCGGGGGGGGAGGATGAGCAGTTCTTC	CASSLLLAGGEDEQFF
TRBJ1-4	TRBD1	NA	TRBV28	TGTGCCAGCAGTTTTCGGCAGGGGGCGCTTAATGAAAAACTGTTTTTT	CASSFRQGALNEKLFF
TRBJ2-5	NA	NA	TRBV27	TGTGCCAGCAGTTTAGAAGGGGAAGGGACCCAGTACTTC	CASSLEGEGTQYF
TRBJ1-2	TRBD1	NA	TRBV15	TGTGCCACCAGCAGACGGACAGGGGGCTGGGGTGGCTACACCTTC	CATSRRTGGWGGYTF